These 25 T cell receptor beta chains were sequenced from one sample in a study of T cell changes during pregnancy in multiple sclerosis (dated by TCRdb to between 2017 and 2020). Library construction relied on the immunoSEQ multiplex PCR assay. This immuneACCESS table, as held by TCRdb, lists in-frame sequences with V and J called but not all clones. Of the missing ones, under half trace to an unresolved V gene in checked studies; the others have no known cause. The sample contains tens of thousands of clones, more than 85% of them found a single time. The ten largest make up about 2.5% of the sample. The sample here was peripheral blood, taken in the first trimester of pregnancy. The receptor set was obtained from a female donor with multiple sclerosis, enrolled in a pregnancy study.

In the case of this clone: The sample carries other DNA sequences with the same CDR3. V and J are TRBV5-4 and TRBJ2-5, with D maybe TRBD2 (6 bases). V lost 0 bases to trimming and J lost 5 bases, with 8 bases between them. Per the germline V gene, CDR1 is SGHNT and CDR2 is YYREEE (reference sequence). The CDR3 covers 13 residues. As DNA, the CDR3 is TGTGCCAGCAGCTTGGCCGGGGGTGAGACCCAGTACTTC. Its translation: CASSLAGGETQYF.

The V and J genes are TRBV6-6 and TRBJ2-2, with D possibly TRBD2 on 5 matching bases. Trimming removed 6 bases from V and 0 bases from J, with 14 bases in between. The CDR3 length is 16 residues. CDR1 MNHNY and CDR2 SVGAGI come from the germline V gene (reference sequence). CDR3 sequence (DNA): TGTGCCAGCAGCCACGAGGGAGTAGCGAACACCGGGGAGCTGTTTTTT. Translated, it gives CASSHEGVANTGELFF.

This clone was recorded once. The chain employs TRBV6-5 and TRBJ2-5; 7 nucleotides match TRBD2. With V trimmed by 5 bases and J by 1 base, 1 base remained unmatched. This CDR3 spans 13 amino acids. In germline, CDR1 is MNHEY, CDR2 SVGAGI. The DNA for the CDR3 is TGTGCCAGCAGTCGGGGGGTCCAAGAGACCCAGTACTTC. It translates to CASSRGVQETQYF.

This clone has a single count. The chain links TRBV7-7 to TRBJ2-5; 8 nucleotides line up with TRBD1. Per the germline V gene, CDR1 is SSHAT and CDR2 is FNYEAQ (reference sequence). V lost 2 bases to trimming and J lost 4 bases; unmatched junction nucleotides: 6. This CDR3 has 15 amino acids. The CDR3 coding sequence is TGTGCCAGCAGCTTAACACTCAGGGGGCTAGAGACCCAGTACTTC. This encodes CASSLTLRGLETQYF.

The chain uses TRBV18 and TRBJ1-1, with TRBD1 identical over 8 bases. After removal of 3 bases from V and 5 bases from J, the junction contained 5 bases not matched to a gene. The CDR3 runs to 14 residues. Germline V gives CDR1 KGHSH, CDR2 LQKENI. This CDR3 reads CASSPTGGLTEAFF. CDR3 nucleotide sequence: TGTGCCAGCTCACCCACAGGGGGGCTGACTGAAGCTTTCTTT.

In this sample, this clone turned up once. V gene TRBV5-6 combines with J gene TRBJ1-2, with 9 positions matching TRBD1. Germline CDR1 is SGHDT and CDR2 is YYEEEE. Trimming cost V 6 bases and J 4 bases; bases outside gene matches: 16. CDR3 length: 17 residues. The CDR3 spells CASITLPRDRALYGYTF. The CDR3 DNA follows: TGTGCCAGCATCACCCTACCCCGGGACAGGGCCCTCTATGGCTACACCTTC.

The rearrangement links TRBV2 to TRBJ2-7; a possible D gene is TRBD1 (6 bases). The CDR3 runs to 15 residues. Germline loops: CDR1 SNHLY, CDR2 FYNNEI. The V end lost 3 bases, the J end lost 6 bases, and 18 bases lay between the germline ends. The CDR3 reads CASSEWDNPAGEQYF. The CDR3 region has the DNA TGTGCCAGCAGTGAGTGGGACAACCCGGCGGGCGAGCAGTACTTC. The full variable domain, in which reference TRBV2 and TRBJ2-7 provide the parts outside the CDR3, is EPEVTQTPSHQVTQMGQEVILRCVPISNHLYFYWYRQILGQKVEFLVSFYNNEISEKSEIFDDQFSVERPDGSNFTLKIRSTKLEDSAMYFCASSEWDNPAGEQYFGPGTRLTVT.

The V and J genes are TRBV4-1 and TRBJ2-3; 7 bases map to TRBD2. V was clipped by 1 base and J by 1 base; unmatched bases: 2. CDR1 and CDR2 from the germline V gene are MGHRA and YSYEKL. This CDR3 region has 15 residues. The CDR3 bases are TGCGCCAGCAGCCAAGGGGCGGGAGGCACAGATACGCAGTATTTT. This sequence encodes CASSQGAGGTDTQYF.

The chain combines TRBV30 with TRBJ1-1, with a possible D match to TRBD1 (6 bases). Trimming cost V 4 bases and J 4 bases, with 22 bases left between them. Germline CDR1 is GTSNPN and CDR2 is SVGIG (reference sequence). CDR3 size: 16 residues. The CDR3 nucleotides are TGTGCCTGGACCGGGGCGGGGGCCAGGCGGGGCACTGAAGCTTTCTTT. Translating gives CAWTGAGARRGTEAFF.

This chain links TRBV9 with TRBJ2-1; 9 bases are shared with TRBD2. This CDR3 is 15 amino acids long. Germline trimming cut 0 bases from V and 7 bases from J; bases unmatched to any gene: 5. From germline, CDR1 is SGDLS and CDR2 YYNGEE. As DNA, the CDR3 is TGTGCCAGCAGCGTAGGGCGGGAGGGCCGGAATGAGCAGTTCTTC. Protein: CASSVGREGRNEQFF.

V and J are TRBV19 and TRBJ1-5; D might be TRBD1 (6 bases). The CDR3 runs 14 residues. V dropped 7 bases and J dropped 4 bases, with 14 bases sitting between them. Germline V CDR1 and CDR2: LNHDA, SQIVND (reference sequence). The CDR3 loop is CASTGTFGNQPQHF. In DNA, the CDR3 is TGTGCCAGTACAGGGACATTCGGTAATCAGCCCCAGCATTTT.

Concerning this clone: The junction differs from germline at one of its ends, possibly a read error. J is TRBJ2-7 and V is TRBV7-3; a weak D match, TRBD1 (5 bases). The CDR3 loop spans 15 amino acids. Germline CDR1 and CDR2: SGHTA and FQGTGA. The CDR3 sequence: CASSLIPGHPKEQYF. CDR3 bases: TGTGCCAGCAGTTTAATCCCCGGACATCCTAAGGAGCAGTACTTC.

The V gene is TRBV10-3, the J gene TRBJ2-7; 9 bases are shared with TRBD2. Looked up from germline, CDR1 is ENHRY and CDR2 is SYGVKD. J gave up 5 bases and V 6 bases, and 5 bases lay outside the gene matches. The CDR3 extends over 13 amino acids. CDR3 in DNA: TGTGCCATCAGATTAGCGGGAGAGGACGAGCAGTACTTC. Translating it yields CAIRLAGEDEQYF.

This chain uses TRBV2 with TRBJ2-1; 14 bases map to TRBD2. The ends lost 1 base at V and 0 bases at J; junction bases unmatched: 14. CDR1 and CDR2 (germline): SNHLY, FYNNEI. This CDR3 has 22 residues. CDR3 bases: TGTGCCAGCAGTGAAGATGTTCCTGGACTAGCGGGAGGCTCCAGCTCCTACAATGAGCAGTTCTTC. This translates into CASSEDVPGLAGGSSSYNEQFF.

The V and J genes are TRBV28 and TRBJ1-1; D perhaps matches TRBD1 (6 bases). CDR3 length: 15 residues. Trimming stripped 5 bases from V and 4 bases from J, with 17 bases between. CDR1 is MDHEN, CDR2 SYDVKM, per germline. Written as DNA, the CDR3 is TGTGCCAGCAGTGTCGTCAGGGGTGGGGGCACTGAAGCTTTCTTT. Translation gives CASSVVRGGGTEAFF.

This clone has a handful of counts. The chain carries TRBV4-1 and TRBJ2-7; 8 nucleotides match TRBD1. This CDR3 is 14 amino acids long. Germline values: CDR1 MGHRA, CDR2 YSYEKL. V was pared by 5 bases and J by 7 bases, with 10 bases of the junction left unmatched. The CDR3 spells CASSLTQGAREQYF. The CDR3 DNA reads TGCGCCAGCAGCTTGACGCAGGGGGCGCGTGAGCAGTACTTC.

V is TRBV27 and J is TRBJ2-7, with a possible D match to TRBD2 (6 bases). V was shortened by 4 bases and J by 5 bases, with 6 bases between the two germline ends. Germline assignment: CDR1 MNHEY and CDR2 SMNVEV (reference sequence). The CDR3 runs 11 residues. CDR3 DNA: TGTGCCAGCAGTTGGGGGGACGAGCAGTACTTC. Translating gives CASSWGDEQYF.

The chain uses TRBV10-3 and TRBJ1-3, with 7 nucleotides matching TRBD1. V lost 6 bases to trimming and J lost 2 bases; unmatched junction nucleotides: 4. The CDR3 has 14 residues. The germline V gene encodes CDR1 ENHRY and CDR2 SYGVKD. CDR3 coding DNA: TGTGCCATCAGGCCCGACAGGGCTGGAAACACCATATATTTT. The encoded protein is CAIRPDRAGNTIYF.

The chain recombines TRBV30 with TRBJ2-7, with no clear D. Germline CDR1 is GTSNPN and CDR2 is SVGIG (reference sequence). Trimming shortened V by 0 bases and J by 5 bases, and 11 bases separated the two germline ends. The CDR3 runs to 13 residues. The CDR3 coding sequence is TGTGCCTGGAGTGTATTTCGTGGCCACGAGCAGTACTTC. As protein: CAWSVFRGHEQYF.

The chain carries TRBV27 and TRBJ1-5, with 9 bases matching TRBD1. CDR1 and CDR2 (germline): MNHEY, SMNVEV (reference sequence). With 7 bases clipped from V and 2 bases from J, the junction kept 18 bases outside the gene matches. CDR3 length: 19 residues. The CDR3 bases are TGTGCCAGCAATCCTCACAGGGACAGGGAGGAGTGGGGCAATCAGCCCCAGCATTTT. It yields the protein CASNPHRDREEWGNQPQHF.

The rearrangement links TRBV7-6 to TRBJ1-1; no reliable D call. In germline, CDR1 is SGHVS, CDR2 FNYEAQ. The CDR3 extends over 13 amino acids. V lost 5 bases and J 7 bases, leaving 14 bases between the germline ends. The CDR3: CASSPYADGEAFF. The CDR3 DNA follows: TGTGCCAGCAGCCCGTACGCGGATGGTGAAGCTTTCTTT.

This chain joins TRBV4-1 and TRBJ1-2; the match to TRBD1 covers 7 bases. The CDR3 sequence is 16 residues long. V shed 0 bases and J 5 bases; nucleotides not matched to a gene: 9. Germline V gene sequence: CDR1 MGHRA, CDR2 YSYEKL. In DNA, the CDR3 is TGCGCCAGCAGCCAAGATCGACAGGGAGAAGTATATGGCTACACCTTC. It yields the protein CASSQDRQGEVYGYTF.

The chain couples TRBV7-3 to TRBJ1-1, with 9 bases identical to TRBD1. V lost 1 base and J lost 8; bases outside the gene matches: 8. In germline, CDR1 is SGHTA, CDR2 FQGTGA. CDR3 length equals 15 residues. CDR3 in amino acids: CASSLSGTGSTEAFF. The CDR3 DNA sequence: TGTGCCAGCAGCTTAAGTGGGACAGGGTCTACAGAAGCTTTCTTT.

The sample holds many counts of this clone. CDR3 sequence (DNA): TGTGCCAGCAGTTGGGGGCAAGGCTACACCTTC. This encodes CASSWGQGYTF. V gene TRBV2 combines with J gene TRBJ1-2; D is possibly TRBD1 (6 bases). V was cut by 5 bases and J by 8 bases, with 9 bases left in between. The germline V gene has CDR1 SNHLY and CDR2 FYNNEI. The CDR3 spans 11 residues.

The chain links TRBV2 to TRBJ2-5, with TRBD2 identical over 7 bases. The closer fit of TRBJ2-7 to the DNA end suggests the J call may be wrong. Germline V gene sequence: CDR1 SNHLY, CDR2 FYNNEI. This CDR3 spans 14 amino acids. DNA of the CDR3: TGTGCCAGCAGGCCCATCGGGGGGTCCTACGAGCAGTACTTC. This translates into CASRPIGGSYEQYF.